The present T cell receptor beta chain was sequenced within a study of T-cell reconstitution after alpha-beta-depleted transplantation in children. Researchers prepared the TCRbeta library using unique molecular identifiers, the study reports. Each CDR3 protein is one row after TCRdb ran MiXCR on the PCR reads. The sample includes over 200,000 distinct CDR3 sequences, about 9.2% seen only once; the top ten take about 6%. This TCR derives from a human donor who donated a stem cell graft to a child with acute lymphoblastic leukemia. Source: PBMCs from the stem cell graft donor, taken from the stem cell graft.

CDR3 in amino acids: CASSLGPGQRETQYF. The CDR3, as DNA: TGTGCCAGCAGCTTGGGACCGGGACAGAGGGAGACCCAGTACTTC. This chain links TRBV11-3 with TRBJ2-5, with TRBD1 matching over 7 bases. Trimming at V came to 3 bases and at J to 5 bases, leaving 9 bases not matched to a gene. Germline values: CDR1 SGHNT, CDR2 YENEEA. The CDR3 totals 15 residues.